This is a list of T cell receptor beta chains from one sample in a study of yellow fever vaccine responses in identical twins. MiXCR, run by TCRdb on the RT-PCR reads, gives a single entry per CDR3 protein. The profile shows about 2,700 distinct CDR3 sequences, about nine tenths of them singletons. The starting material was T cells from blood (PBMCs), unsorted or a sorted subset (not recorded which), obtained before or after yellow fever vaccination (not recorded which). The receptors were sampled from a female donor who received the yellow fever vaccine. The CDR3 runs from the conserved cysteine through the conserved F or W. A D gene is named only where the DNA matches it firmly. Not every row has a clone size; where given, it reads once, few, many or a size class.

J gene: TRBJ2-7
V gene: TRBV11-3
D gene: TRBD1
clone size: -
CDR3 protein: CASTLDRGGYEQYF
CDR3 DNA: TGTGCCAGCACCCTAGACAGGGGCGGCTACGAGCAGTACTTC

J gene: TRBJ1-2
V gene: TRBV3-1
D gene: -
clone size: -
CDR3 protein: CASSPIRTNYGYTF
CDR3 DNA: TGTGCCAGCAGCCCTATCAGAACTAACTATGGCTACACCTTC

J gene: TRBJ2-7
V gene: TRBV6-1
D gene: -
clone size: -
CDR3 protein: CASSIGQGMAEQYF
CDR3 DNA: TGTGCCAGCAGTATCGGGCAGGGTATGGCCGAGCAGTACTTC

J gene: TRBJ2-3
V gene: TRBV7-2
D gene: -
clone size: -
CDR3 protein: CASSSFADTQYF
CDR3 DNA: TGTGCCAGCAGCTCATTTGCAGATACGCAGTATTTT

J gene: TRBJ1-1
V gene: TRBV23-1
D gene: -
clone size: few
CDR3 protein: CSNTEAFF
CDR3 DNA: TGTTCCAACACTGAAGCTTTCTTT

J gene: TRBJ1-4
V gene: TRBV11-3
D gene: TRBD1
clone size: -
CDR3 protein: CASSLRDRVRQLFF
CDR3 DNA: TGTGCCAGCAGCTTACGGGACAGGGTGAGGCAGCTGTTTTTT

J gene: TRBJ2-6
V gene: TRBV29-1
D gene: -
clone size: -
CDR3 protein: CSVDPGSGANVLTF
CDR3 DNA: TGCAGCGTTGATCCAGGTTCTGGGGCCAACGTCCTGACTTTC

J gene: TRBJ1-1
V gene: TRBV6-1
D gene: -
clone size: -
CDR3 protein: CASSPILGVSEAFF
CDR3 DNA: TGTGCCAGCAGTCCTATTTTGGGGGTTTCTGAAGCTTTCTTT

J gene: TRBJ1-1
V gene: TRBV18
D gene: -
clone size: -
CDR3 protein: CASSPLFQDNTEAFF
CDR3 DNA: TGTGCCAGCTCACCACTGTTTCAGGATAACACTGAAGCTTTCTTT

J gene: TRBJ2-2
V gene: TRBV2
D gene: -
clone size: -
CDR3 protein: CASSETATNTGELFF
CDR3 DNA: TGTGCCAGCAGTGAAACGGCCACGAACACCGGGGAGCTGTTTTTT

J gene: TRBJ2-5
V gene: TRBV20-1
D gene: -
clone size: once
CDR3 protein: CSARWETQYF
CDR3 DNA: TGCAGTGCTAGGTGGGAGACCCAGTACTTC

J gene: TRBJ2-3
V gene: TRBV4-3
D gene: -
clone size: -
CDR3 protein: CASSQGHGSDTQYF
CDR3 DNA: TGCGCCAGCAGCCAAGGTCATGGGTCAGATACGCAGTATTTT

J gene: TRBJ1-5
V gene: TRBV12-3/TRBV12-4
D gene: -
clone size: -
CDR3 protein: CASKTGTASNQPQHF
CDR3 DNA: TGTGCCAGCAAGACGGGGACGGCAAGCAATCAGCCCCAGCATTTT

J gene: TRBJ1-4
V gene: TRBV9
D gene: -
clone size: -
CDR3 protein: CASSGDSGATNEKLFF
CDR3 DNA: TGTGCCAGCAGCGGCGACTCAGGGGCAACTAATGAAAAACTGTTTTTT

J gene: TRBJ1-1
V gene: TRBV18
D gene: -
clone size: -
CDR3 protein: CASSDTLNTEAFF
CDR3 DNA: TGTGCCAGCTCTGACACCCTCAACACTGAAGCTTTCTTT